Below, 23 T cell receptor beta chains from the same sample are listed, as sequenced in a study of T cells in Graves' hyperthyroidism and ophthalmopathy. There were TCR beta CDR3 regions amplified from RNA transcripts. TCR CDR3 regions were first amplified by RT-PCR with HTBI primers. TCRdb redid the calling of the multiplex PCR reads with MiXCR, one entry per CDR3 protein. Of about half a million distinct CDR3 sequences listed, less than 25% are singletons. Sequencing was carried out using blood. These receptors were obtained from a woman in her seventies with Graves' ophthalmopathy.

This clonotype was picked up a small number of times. The CDR3: CAISETGTAPYEGGYTF. CDR3 nucleotides: TGTGCCATCAGTGAAACCGGGACAGCACCCTATGAGGGTGGCTACACCTTC. The chain combines TRBV10-3 with TRBJ1-2; 7 bases align to TRBD1. This CDR3 contains 17 residues. CDR1 is ENHRY, CDR2 SYGVKD, per germline. With V trimmed by 3 bases and J by 7 bases, 17 bases remained unmatched.

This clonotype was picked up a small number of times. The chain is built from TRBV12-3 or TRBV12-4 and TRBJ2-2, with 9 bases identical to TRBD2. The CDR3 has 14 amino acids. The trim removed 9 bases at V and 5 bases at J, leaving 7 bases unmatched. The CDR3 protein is CASAGLARTGELFF. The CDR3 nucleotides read TGTGCCAGTGCGGGACTAGCACGAACCGGGGAGCTGTTTTTT.

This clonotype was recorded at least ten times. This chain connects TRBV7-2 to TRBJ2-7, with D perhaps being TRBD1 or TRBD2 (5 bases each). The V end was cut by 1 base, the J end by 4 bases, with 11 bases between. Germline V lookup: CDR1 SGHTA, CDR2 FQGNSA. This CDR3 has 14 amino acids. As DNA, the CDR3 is TGTGCCAGCAGCTTAGGAGGGGATCAGTACGAGCAGTACTTC. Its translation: CASSLGGDQYEQYF.

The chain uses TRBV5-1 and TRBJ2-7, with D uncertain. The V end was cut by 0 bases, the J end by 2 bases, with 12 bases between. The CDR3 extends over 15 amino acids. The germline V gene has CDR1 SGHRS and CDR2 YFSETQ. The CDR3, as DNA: TGCGCCAGCAGCTTGGGTCCCGGGCAGACCTACGAGCAGTACTTC. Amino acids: CASSLGPGQTYEQYF.

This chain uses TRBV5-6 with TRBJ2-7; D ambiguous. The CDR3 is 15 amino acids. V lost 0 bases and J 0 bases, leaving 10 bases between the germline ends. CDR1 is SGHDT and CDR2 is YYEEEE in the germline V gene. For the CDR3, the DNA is TGTGCCAGCAGCTTGGGCACCTTCGTCTCCTACGAGCAGTACTTC. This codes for CASSLGTFVSYEQYF.

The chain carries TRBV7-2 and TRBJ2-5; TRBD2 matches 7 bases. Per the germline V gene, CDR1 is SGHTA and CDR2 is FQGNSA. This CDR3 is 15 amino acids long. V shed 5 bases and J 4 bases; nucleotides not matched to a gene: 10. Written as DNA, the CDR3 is TGTGCCAGCAGCCGACCCCCGGGAGGAGCAGAGACCCAGTACTTC. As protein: CASSRPPGGAETQYF.

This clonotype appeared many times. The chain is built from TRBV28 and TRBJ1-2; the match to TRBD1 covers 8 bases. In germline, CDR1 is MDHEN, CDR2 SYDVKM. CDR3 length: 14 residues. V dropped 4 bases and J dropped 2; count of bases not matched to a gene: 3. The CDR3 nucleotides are TGTGCCAGCAGTTATTCAGGGGGCAACTATGGCTACACCTTC. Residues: CASSYSGGNYGYTF.

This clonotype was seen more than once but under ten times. CDR3 in amino acids: CASSQGQGAGDQYF. For the CDR3, the DNA is TGCGCCAGCAGCCAGGGACAGGGGGCCGGCGACCAGTACTTC. The rearrangement links TRBV5-1 to TRBJ2-7; TRBD1 agrees at 12 bases. With V trimmed by 4 bases and J by 10 bases, 9 bases remained unmatched. From germline, CDR1 is SGHRS and CDR2 YFSETQ. There are 14 residues in the CDR3.

The CDR3 nucleotides are TGTGCCAGCAGCCAAGATGACCGCCCGACTAGCGGGAGTTTCGATACGCAGTATTTT. Translated, it gives CASSQDDRPTSGSFDTQYF. The V gene is TRBV4-2, the J gene TRBJ2-3, with 12 bases fitting TRBD2. The ends lost 0 bases at V and 6 bases at J; junction bases unmatched: 13. Germline values: CDR1 LGHNA, CDR2 YNFKEQ. The CDR3 contains 19 residues.

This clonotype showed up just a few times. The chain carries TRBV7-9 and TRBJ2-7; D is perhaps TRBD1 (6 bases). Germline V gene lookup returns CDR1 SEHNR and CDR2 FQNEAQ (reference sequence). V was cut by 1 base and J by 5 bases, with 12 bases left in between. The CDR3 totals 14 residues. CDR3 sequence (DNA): TGTGCCAGCAGCTTAGGATACAGGGCTGACGAGCAGTACTTC. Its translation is CASSLGYRADEQYF.

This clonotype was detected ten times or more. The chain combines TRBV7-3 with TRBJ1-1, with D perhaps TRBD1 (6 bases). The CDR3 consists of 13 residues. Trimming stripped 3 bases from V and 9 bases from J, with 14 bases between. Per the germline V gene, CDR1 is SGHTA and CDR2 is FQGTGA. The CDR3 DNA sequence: TGTGCCAGCAGCTTGGACAGTGGGGGAAAAGCTTTCTTT. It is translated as CASSLDSGGKAFF.

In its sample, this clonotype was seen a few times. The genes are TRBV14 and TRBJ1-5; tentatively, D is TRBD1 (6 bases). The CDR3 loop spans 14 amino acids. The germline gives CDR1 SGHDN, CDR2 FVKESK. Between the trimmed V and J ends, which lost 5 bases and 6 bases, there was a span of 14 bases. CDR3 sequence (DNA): TGTGCCAGCAGCAAGGGGGGGCGAGGTCAGCCCCAGCATTTT. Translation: CASSKGGRGQPQHF.

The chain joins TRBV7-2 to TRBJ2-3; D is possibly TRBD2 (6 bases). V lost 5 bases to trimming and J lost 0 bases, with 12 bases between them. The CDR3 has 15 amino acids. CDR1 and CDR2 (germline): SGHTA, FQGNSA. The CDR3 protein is CASSPTGGSTDTQYF. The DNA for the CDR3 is TGTGCCAGCAGCCCGACCGGGGGTAGCACAGATACGCAGTATTTT.

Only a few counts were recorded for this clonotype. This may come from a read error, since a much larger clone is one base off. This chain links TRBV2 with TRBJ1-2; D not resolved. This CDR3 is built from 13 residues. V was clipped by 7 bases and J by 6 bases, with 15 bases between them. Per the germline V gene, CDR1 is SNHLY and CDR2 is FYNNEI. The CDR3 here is CASNDWEGHGYTF. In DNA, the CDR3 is TGTGCCAGCAACGACTGGGAAGGGCATGGCTACACCTTC.

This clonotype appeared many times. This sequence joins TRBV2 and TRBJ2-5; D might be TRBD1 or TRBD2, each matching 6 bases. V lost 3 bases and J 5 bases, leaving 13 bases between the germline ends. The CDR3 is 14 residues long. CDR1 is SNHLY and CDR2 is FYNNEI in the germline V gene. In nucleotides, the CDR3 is TGTGCCAGCAGTGAGTCCGGGGGCGGTGAGACCCAGTACTTC. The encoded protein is CASSESGGGETQYF.

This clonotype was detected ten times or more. Written as DNA, the CDR3 is TGCGCCAGCAGTACGCTAAACACTGAAGCTTTCTTT. Translation: CASSTLNTEAFF. The V gene is TRBV10-2, the J gene TRBJ1-1; D is uncertain. This CDR3 has 12 residues. V was trimmed by 5 bases and J by 2 bases, leaving 6 bases between them. Per germline, CDR1 WSHSY and CDR2 SAAADI.

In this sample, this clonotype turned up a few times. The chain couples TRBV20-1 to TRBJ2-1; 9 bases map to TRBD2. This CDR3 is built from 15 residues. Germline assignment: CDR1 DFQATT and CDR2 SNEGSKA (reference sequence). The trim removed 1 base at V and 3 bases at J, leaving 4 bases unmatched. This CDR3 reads CSARVGGRDYNEQFF. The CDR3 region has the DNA TGCAGTGCTAGAGTAGGCGGGAGGGACTACAATGAGCAGTTCTTC.

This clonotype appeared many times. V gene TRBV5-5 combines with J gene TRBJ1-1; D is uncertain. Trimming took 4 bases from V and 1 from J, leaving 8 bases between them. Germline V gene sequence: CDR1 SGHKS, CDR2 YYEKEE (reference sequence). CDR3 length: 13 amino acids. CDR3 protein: CASSQVPNTEAFF. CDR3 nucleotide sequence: TGTGCCAGCAGCCAGGTTCCGAACACTGAAGCTTTCTTT.

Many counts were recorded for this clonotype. In nucleotides, the CDR3 is TGTGCCAGCAGCGGCTCGACAGGGGGCTCCGAGCAGTACTTC. It specifies CASSGSTGGSEQYF. V usage is TRBV3-1 and J usage is TRBJ2-7, with TRBD1 identical over 10 bases. J was trimmed by 6 bases and V by 5 bases; bases with no gene match: 7. There are 14 residues in the CDR3. The germline CDR1 and CDR2 sequences are LGHDT and YNNKEL (reference sequence).

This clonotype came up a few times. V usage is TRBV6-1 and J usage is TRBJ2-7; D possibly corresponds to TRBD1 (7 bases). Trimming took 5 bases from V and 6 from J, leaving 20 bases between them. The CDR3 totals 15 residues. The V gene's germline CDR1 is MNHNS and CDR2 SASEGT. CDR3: CASSWGVGGEGEQYF. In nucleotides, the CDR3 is TGTGCCAGCAGTTGGGGGGTAGGGGGCGAGGGCGAGCAGTACTTC.

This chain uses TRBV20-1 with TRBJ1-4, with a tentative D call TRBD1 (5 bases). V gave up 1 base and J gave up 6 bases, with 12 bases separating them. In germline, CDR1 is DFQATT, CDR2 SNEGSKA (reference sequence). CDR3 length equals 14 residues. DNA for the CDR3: TGCAGTGCTAGAGTGGGGGGAGGGGATGAAAAACTGTTTTTT. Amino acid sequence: CSARVGGGDEKLFF.

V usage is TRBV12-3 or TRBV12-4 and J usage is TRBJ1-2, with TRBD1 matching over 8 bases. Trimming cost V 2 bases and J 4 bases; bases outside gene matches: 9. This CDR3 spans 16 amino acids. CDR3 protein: CASSLTLQGVSYGYTF. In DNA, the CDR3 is TGTGCCAGCAGTTTAACCTTACAGGGGGTCAGCTATGGCTACACCTTC.

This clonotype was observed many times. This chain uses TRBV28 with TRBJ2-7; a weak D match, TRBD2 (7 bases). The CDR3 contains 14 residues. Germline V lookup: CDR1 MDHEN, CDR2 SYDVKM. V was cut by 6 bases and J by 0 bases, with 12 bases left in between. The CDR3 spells CASSTGRGSYEQYF. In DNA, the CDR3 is TGTGCCAGCAGCACAGGGAGGGGCTCCTACGAGCAGTACTTC. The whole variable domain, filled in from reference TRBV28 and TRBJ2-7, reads DVKVTQSSRYLVKRTGEKVFLECVQDMDHENMFWYRQDPGLGLRLIYFSYDVKMKEKGDIPEGYSVSREKKERFSLILESASTNQTSMYLCASSTGRGSYEQYFGPGTRLTVT.